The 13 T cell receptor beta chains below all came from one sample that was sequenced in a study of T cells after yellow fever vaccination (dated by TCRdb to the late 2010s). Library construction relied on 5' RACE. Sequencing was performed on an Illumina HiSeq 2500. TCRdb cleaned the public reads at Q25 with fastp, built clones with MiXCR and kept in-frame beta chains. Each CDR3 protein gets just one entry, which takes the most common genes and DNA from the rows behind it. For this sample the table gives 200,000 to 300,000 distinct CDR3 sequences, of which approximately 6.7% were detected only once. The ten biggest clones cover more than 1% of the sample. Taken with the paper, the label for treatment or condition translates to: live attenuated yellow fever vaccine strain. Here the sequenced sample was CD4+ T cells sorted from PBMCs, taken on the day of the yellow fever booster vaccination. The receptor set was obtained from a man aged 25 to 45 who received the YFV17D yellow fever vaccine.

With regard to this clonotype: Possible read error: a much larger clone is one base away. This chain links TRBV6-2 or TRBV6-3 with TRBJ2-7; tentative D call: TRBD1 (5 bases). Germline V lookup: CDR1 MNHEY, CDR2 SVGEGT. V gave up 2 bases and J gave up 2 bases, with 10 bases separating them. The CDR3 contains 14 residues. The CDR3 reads CASSYDRLTYEQYF. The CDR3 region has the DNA TGTGCCAGCAGTTACGACAGACTTACCTACGAGCAGTACTTC.

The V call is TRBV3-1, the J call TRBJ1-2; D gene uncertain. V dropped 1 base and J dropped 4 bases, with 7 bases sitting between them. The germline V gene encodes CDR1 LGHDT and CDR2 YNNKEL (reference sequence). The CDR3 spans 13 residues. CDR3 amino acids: CASSQAAPYGYTF. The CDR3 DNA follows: TGTGCCAGCAGCCAAGCAGCTCCCTATGGCTACACCTTC.

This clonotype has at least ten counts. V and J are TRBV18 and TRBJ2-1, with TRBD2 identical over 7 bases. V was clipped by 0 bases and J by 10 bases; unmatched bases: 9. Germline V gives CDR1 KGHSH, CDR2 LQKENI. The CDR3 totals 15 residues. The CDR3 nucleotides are TGTGCCAGCTCACCACCGTTGGGAGGGCCGGGGGAGCAGTTCTTC. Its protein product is CASSPPLGGPGEQFF.

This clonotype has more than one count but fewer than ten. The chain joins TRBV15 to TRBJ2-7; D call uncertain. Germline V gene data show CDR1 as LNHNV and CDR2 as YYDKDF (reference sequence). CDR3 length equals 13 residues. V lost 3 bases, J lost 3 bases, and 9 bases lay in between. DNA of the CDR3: TGTGCCACCAGCAGGGTTCACGGCTACGAGCAGTACTTC. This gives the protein CATSRVHGYEQYF.

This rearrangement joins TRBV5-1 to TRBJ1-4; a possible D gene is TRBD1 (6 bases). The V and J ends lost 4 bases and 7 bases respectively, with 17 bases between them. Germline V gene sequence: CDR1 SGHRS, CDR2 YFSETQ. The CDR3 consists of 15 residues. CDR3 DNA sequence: TGCGCCAGCAGCCCGCCAGACGGGGGCGGTGAAAAACTGTTTTTT. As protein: CASSPPDGGGEKLFF. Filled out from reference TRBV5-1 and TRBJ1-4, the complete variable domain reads KAGVTQTPRYLIKTRGQQVTLSCSPISGHRSVSWYQQTPGQGLQFLFEYFSETQRNKGNFPGRFSGRQFSNSRSEMNVSTLELGDSALYLCASSPPDGGGEKLFFGSGTQLSVL.

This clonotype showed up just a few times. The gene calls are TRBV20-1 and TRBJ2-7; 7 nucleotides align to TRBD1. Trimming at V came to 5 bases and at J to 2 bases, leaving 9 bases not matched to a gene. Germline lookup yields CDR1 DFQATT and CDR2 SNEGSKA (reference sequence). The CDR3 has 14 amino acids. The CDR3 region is CSAAAGTVTYEQYF. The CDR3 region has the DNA TGCAGTGCTGCCGCCGGGACAGTCACCTACGAGCAGTACTTC.

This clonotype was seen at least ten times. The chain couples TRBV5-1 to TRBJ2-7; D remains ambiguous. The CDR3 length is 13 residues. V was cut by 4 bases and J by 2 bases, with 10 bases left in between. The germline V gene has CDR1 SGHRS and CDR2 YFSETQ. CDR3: CASSPPRTYEQYF. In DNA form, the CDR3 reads TGCGCCAGCAGCCCGCCCAGGACCTACGAGCAGTACTTC.

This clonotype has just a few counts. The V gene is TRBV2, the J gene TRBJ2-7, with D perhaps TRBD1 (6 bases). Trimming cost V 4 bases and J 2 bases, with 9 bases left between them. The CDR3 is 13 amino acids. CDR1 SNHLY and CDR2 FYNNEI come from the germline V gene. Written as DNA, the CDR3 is TGTGCCAGCAGTGCCGACAGGACCTACGAGCAGTACTTC. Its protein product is CASSADRTYEQYF.

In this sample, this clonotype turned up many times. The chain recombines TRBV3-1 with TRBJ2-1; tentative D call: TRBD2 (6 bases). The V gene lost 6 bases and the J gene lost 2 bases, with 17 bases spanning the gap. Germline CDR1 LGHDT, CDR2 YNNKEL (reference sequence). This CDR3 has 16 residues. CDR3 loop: CASRHSGKRTYNEQFF. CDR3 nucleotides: TGTGCCAGCAGACATAGCGGTAAGAGGACCTACAATGAGCAGTTCTTC.

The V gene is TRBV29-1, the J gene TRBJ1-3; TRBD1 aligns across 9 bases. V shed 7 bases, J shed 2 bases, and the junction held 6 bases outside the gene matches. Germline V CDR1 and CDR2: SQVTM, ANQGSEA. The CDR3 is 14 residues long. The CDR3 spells CSGGGQGPGNTIYF. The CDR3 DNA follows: TGCAGCGGGGGGGGACAGGGACCTGGAAACACCATATATTTT. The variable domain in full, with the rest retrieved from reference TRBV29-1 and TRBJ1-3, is SAVISQKPSRDICQRGTSLTIQCQVDSQVTMMFWYRQQPGQSLTLIATANQGSEATYESGFVIDKFPISRPNLTFSTLTVSNMSPEDSSIYLCSGGGQGPGNTIYFGEGSWLTVV.

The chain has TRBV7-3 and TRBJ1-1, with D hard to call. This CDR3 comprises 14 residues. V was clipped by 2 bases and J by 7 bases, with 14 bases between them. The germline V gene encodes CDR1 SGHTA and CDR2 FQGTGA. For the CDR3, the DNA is TGTGCCAGCAGCTTATCACCATTAAAGGGTGAAGCTTTCTTT. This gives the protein CASSLSPLKGEAFF.

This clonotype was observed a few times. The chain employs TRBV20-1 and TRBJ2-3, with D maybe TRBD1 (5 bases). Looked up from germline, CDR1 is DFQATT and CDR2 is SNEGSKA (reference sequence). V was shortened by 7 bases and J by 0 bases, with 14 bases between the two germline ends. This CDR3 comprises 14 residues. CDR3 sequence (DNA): TGCAGTGGTCTTACAGGTGCTAGCACAGATACGCAGTATTTT. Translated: CSGLTGASTDTQYF.

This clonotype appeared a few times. The CDR3 spells CASSLGLAGGHNEQFF. CDR3 nucleotides: TGTGCCAGCAGCTTAGGGTTGGCGGGAGGGCATAATGAGCAGTTCTTC. The V gene is TRBV7-6, the J gene TRBJ2-1, with 9 bases matching TRBD2. Germline CDR1 is SGHVS and CDR2 is FNYEAQ. This CDR3 is 16 amino acids long. The trim removed 1 base at V and 7 bases at J, leaving 8 bases unmatched.